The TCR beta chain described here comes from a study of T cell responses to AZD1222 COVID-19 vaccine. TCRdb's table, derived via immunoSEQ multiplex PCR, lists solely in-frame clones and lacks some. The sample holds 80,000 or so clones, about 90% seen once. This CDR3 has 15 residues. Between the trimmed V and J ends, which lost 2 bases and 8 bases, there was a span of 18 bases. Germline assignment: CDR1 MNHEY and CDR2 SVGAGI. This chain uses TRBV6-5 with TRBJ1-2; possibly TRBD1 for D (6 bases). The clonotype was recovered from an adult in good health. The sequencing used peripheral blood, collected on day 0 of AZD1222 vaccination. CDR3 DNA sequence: TGTGCCAGCAGTTACGGCCAGGGGAGCACTATGGGCTACACCTTC. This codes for CASSYGQGSTMGYTF.